Ten or more counts support the clone carrying this T cell receptor beta chain. This sample is part of a study of T cells in Graves' hyperthyroidism and ophthalmopathy. Disease duration was under 3 months in the ophthalmopathy patients, who also had a Clinical Activity Score of at least 3 and a NOSPECS grade of at least 4. Exclusion followed for patients with uncontrolled infection, other autoimmune disease, pregnancy or lactation. Clinical symptoms, serum thyroxine and TRAb, thyroid ultrasound and orbital computed tomography were used for the diagnoses. From around 11 ml of fresh peripheral blood, PBMCs were isolated. Researchers took RNA transcripts and amplified the TCR beta CDR3 regions from them. The TCR CDR3 was amplified in a first-round RT-PCR using the HTBI primer set. TCRdb processed the multiplex PCR reads anew with MiXCR; each CDR3 protein has one entry. This table has around 290,000 distinct CDR3 sequences, over 15% appearing once.

This TCR was recovered from a woman between 55 and 75 years old with Graves' ophthalmopathy. Material for sequencing was blood.

The CDR3 nucleotides are TGCGCCAGCAGCTTGTTTGGCAGACCTCGGGATACGCAGTATTTT. Encoded protein: CASSLFGRPRDTQYF. The chain has TRBV5-1 and TRBJ2-3; D remains ambiguous. This CDR3 region has 15 residues. Trimming took off 1 base at V and 6 bases at J, with 15 bases between the two ends. Germline CDR1 reads SGHRS; CDR2 reads YFSETQ. Looking up the rest from reference TRBV5-1 and TRBJ2-3 gives the full variable domain: KAGVTQTPRYLIKTRGQQVTLSCSPISGHRSVSWYQQTPGQGLQFLFEYFSETQRNKGNFPGRFSGRQFSNSRSEMNVSTLELGDSALYLCASSLFGRPRDTQYFGPGTRLTVL.